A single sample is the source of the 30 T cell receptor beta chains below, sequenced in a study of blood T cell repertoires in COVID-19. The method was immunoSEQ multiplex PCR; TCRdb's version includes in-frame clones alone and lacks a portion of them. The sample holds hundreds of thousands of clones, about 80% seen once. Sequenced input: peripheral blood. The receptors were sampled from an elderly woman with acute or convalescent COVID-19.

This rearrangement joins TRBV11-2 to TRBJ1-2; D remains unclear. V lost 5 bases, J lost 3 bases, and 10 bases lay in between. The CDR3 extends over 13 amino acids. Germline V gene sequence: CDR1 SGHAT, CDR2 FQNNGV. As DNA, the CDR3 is TGTGCCAGCAGCCCCGGACTAGACTATGGCTACACCTTC. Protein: CASSPGLDYGYTF.

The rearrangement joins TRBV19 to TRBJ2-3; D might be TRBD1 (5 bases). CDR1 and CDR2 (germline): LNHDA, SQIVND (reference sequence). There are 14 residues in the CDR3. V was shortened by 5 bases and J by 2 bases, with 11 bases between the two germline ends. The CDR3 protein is CASSADRSTDTQYF. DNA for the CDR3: TGTGCCAGTAGTGCAGACAGATCCACAGATACGCAGTATTTT.

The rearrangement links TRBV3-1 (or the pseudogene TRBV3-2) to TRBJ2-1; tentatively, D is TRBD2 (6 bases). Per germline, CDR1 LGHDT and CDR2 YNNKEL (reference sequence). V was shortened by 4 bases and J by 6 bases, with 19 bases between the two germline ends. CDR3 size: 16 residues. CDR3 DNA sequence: TGTGCCAGCAGCCGAGCGGGCCAATTAGGGGCCAATGAGCAGTTCTTC. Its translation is CASSRAGQLGANEQFF.

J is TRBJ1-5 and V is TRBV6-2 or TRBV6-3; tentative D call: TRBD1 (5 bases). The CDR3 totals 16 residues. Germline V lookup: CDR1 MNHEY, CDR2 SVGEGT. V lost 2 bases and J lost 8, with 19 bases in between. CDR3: CASSYEAGRGGKPQHF. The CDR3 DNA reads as TGTGCCAGCAGTTACGAGGCAGGGCGGGGGGGGAAGCCCCAGCATTTT.

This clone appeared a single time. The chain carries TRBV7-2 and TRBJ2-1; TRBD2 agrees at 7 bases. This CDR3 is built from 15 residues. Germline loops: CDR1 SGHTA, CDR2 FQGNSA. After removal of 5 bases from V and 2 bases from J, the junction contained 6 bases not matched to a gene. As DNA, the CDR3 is TGTGCCAGCAGCCCCAGCGGGGCAACCTACAATGAGCAGTTCTTC. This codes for CASSPSGATYNEQFF.

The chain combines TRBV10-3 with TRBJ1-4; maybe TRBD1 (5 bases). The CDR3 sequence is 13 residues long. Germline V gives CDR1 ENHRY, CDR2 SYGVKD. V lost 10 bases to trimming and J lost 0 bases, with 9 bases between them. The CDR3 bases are TGTGCCAGTTCAGGGTCAACTAATGAAAAACTGTTTTTT. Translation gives CASSGSTNEKLFF.

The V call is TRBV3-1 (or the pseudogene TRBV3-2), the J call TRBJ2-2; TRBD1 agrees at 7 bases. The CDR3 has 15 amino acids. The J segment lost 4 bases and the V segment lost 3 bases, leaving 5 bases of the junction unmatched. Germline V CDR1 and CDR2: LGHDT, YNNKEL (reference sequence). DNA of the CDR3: TGTGCCAGCAGCCATCGGGACAGAACCACCGGGGAGCTGTTTTTT. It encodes CASSHRDRTTGELFF.

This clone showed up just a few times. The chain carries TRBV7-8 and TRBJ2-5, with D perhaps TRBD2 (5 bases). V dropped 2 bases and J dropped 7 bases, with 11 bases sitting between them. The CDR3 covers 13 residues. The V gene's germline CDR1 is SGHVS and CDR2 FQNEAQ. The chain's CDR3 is CASSLTIRGTQYF. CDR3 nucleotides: TGTGCCAGCAGCTTAACAATCCGGGGGACCCAGTACTTC.

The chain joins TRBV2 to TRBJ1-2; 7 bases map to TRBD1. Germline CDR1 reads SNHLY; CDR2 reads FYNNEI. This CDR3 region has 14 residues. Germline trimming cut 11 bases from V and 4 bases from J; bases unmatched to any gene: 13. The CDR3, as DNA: TGTGCCGCCAGGGAACCGGACAGGTTCTATGGCTACACCTTC. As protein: CAAREPDRFYGYTF.

The CDR3, as DNA: TGTGCCAGCAGTGTTAGCGGGAGGGGGCAGTTCTTC. Its protein is CASSVSGRGQFF. The V and J genes are TRBV2 and TRBJ2-1; 11 bases agree with TRBD2. The germline gives CDR1 SNHLY, CDR2 FYNNEI. V trimming: 4 bases; J trimming: 12 bases; junction bases outside the gene matches: 2. This CDR3 has 12 residues.

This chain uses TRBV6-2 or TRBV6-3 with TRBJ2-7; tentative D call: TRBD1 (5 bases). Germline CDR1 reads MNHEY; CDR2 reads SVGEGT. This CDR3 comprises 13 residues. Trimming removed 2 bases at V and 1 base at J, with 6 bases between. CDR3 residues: CASSYTGSYEQYF. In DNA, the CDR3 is TGTGCCAGCAGTTACACAGGTTCCTACGAGCAGTACTTC.

CDR3 coding DNA: TGTGCCAGCCTGGCTGGGGGGGATGCCACTGAAGCTTTCTTT. This codes for CASLAGGDATEAFF. V and J are TRBV21-1 and TRBJ1-1. TRBV21-1 constitutes a pseudogene. The CDR3 has 14 amino acids.

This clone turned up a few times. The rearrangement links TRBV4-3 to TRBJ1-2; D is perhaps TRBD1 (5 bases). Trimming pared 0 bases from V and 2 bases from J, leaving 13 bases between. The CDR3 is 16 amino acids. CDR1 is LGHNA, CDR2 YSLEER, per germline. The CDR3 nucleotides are TGCGCCAGCAGCCAAGATCATACAGGTCTAAACTATGGCTACACCTTC. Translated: CASSQDHTGLNYGYTF.

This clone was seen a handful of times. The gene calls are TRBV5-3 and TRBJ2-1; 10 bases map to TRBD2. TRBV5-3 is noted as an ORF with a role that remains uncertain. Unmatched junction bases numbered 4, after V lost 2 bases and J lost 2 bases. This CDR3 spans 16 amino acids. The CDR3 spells CARSFQLAGTYNEQFF. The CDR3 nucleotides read TGTGCCAGAAGCTTCCAACTAGCGGGGACCTACAATGAGCAGTTCTTC.

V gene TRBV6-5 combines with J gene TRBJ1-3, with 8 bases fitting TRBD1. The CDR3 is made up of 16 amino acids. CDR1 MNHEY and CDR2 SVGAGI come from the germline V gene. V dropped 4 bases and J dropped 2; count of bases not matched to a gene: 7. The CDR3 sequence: CASSFAGGRAGNTIYF. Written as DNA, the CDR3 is TGTGCCAGCAGTTTCGCAGGGGGCCGAGCTGGAAACACCATATATTTT.

The CDR3 nucleotides are TGTGCCAGCAGCGTAGAGGGTCGGGGACTGGTATACGAGCAGTACTTC. Protein sequence: CASSVEGRGLVYEQYF. The J gene is TRBJ2-7, the V gene TRBV9; D perhaps matches TRBD2 (6 bases). The length of the CDR3 is 16 residues. With 0 bases removed from V and 4 bases from J, the gap between germline ends came to 17 bases. Looked up from germline, CDR1 is SGDLS and CDR2 is YYNGEE.

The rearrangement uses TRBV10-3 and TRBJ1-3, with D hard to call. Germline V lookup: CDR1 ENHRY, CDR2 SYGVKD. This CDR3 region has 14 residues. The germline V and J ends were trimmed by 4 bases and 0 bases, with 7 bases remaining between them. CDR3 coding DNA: TGTGCCATCAGTGGGTTTAGCTCTGGAAACACCATATATTTT. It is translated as CAISGFSSGNTIYF.

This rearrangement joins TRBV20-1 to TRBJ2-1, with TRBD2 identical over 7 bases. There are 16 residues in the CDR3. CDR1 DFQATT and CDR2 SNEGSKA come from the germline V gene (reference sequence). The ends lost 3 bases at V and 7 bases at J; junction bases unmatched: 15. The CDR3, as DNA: TGCAGTGCTAGTGCCAGTGGGGGAGGGTTGCGGAATGAGCAGTTCTTC. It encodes CSASASGGGLRNEQFF.

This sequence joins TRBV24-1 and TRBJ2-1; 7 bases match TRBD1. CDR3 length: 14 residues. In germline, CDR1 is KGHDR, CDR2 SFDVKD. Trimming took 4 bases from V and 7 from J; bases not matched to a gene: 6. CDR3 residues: CATSDSGQRNEQFF. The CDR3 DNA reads TGTGCCACCAGTGACTCGGGACAGCGGAATGAGCAGTTCTTC.

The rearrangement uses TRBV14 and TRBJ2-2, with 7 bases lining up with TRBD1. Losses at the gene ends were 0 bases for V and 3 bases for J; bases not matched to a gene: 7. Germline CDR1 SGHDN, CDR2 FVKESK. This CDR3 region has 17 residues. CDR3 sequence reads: CASSQDPGQWHTGELFF. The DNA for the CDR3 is TGTGCCAGCAGCCAAGACCCGGGACAGTGGCACACCGGGGAGCTGTTTTTT.

The CDR3 loop reads CASSLNRGGTGELFF. CDR3 in DNA: TGTGCCAGCAGCTTAAATCGCGGTGGCACCGGGGAGCTGTTTTTT. The rearrangement joins TRBV7-2 to TRBJ2-2; no reliable D call. Germline V CDR1 and CDR2: SGHTA, FQGNSA. With 2 bases removed from V and 4 bases from J, the gap between germline ends came to 11 bases. The CDR3 spans 15 residues.

For the CDR3, the DNA is TGCGCCAGCAGCCGTTCGGGGACAGGGAGGACTGAAGCTTTCTTT. Its protein product is CASSRSGTGRTEAFF. V and J are TRBV5-1 and TRBJ1-1; TRBD1 matches at 9 bases. V dropped 4 bases and J dropped 5; count of bases not matched to a gene: 9. The CDR3 is 15 residues long. Germline V gives CDR1 SGHRS, CDR2 YFSETQ.

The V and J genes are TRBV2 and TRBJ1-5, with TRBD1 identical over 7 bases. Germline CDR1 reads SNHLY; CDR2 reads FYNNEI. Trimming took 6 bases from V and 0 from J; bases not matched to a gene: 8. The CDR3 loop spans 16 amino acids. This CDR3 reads CASSDIRGNSNQPQHF. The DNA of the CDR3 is TGTGCCAGCAGCGACATCAGGGGGAATAGCAATCAGCCCCAGCATTTT.

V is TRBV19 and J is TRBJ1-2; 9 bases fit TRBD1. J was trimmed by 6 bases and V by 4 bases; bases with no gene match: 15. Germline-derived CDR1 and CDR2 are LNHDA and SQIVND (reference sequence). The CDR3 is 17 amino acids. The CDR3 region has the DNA TGTGCCAGTAGTACAACAGGGGGCGCAACCCATAGGGATGGCTACACCTTC. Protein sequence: CASSTTGGATHRDGYTF.

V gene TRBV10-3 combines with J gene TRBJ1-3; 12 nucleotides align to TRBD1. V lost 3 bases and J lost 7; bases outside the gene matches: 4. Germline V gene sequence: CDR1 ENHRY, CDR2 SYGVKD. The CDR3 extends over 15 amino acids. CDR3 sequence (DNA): TGTGCCATCAGTGACCTGGGACAGGGGGCGAACACCATATATTTT. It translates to CAISDLGQGANTIYF.

The CDR3, as DNA: TGTGCCAGCAGTAAAGGAGGGACCCGGGGAGTCTATGAGCAGTTCTTC. Encoded protein: CASSKGGTRGVYEQFF. The chain recombines TRBV28 with TRBJ2-1, with D possibly TRBD2 on 6 matching bases. V lost 5 bases and J 8 bases, leaving 22 bases between the germline ends. There are 16 residues in the CDR3. CDR1 is MDHEN, CDR2 SYDVKM, per germline.

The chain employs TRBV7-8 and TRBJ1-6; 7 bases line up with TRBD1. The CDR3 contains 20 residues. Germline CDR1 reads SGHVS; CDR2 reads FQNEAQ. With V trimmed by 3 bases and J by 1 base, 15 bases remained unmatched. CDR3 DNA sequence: TGTGCCAGCAGCTTTACACCGCTGATGGAGGGGGCGTCCTATAATTCACCCCTCCACTTT. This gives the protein CASSFTPLMEGASYNSPLHF.

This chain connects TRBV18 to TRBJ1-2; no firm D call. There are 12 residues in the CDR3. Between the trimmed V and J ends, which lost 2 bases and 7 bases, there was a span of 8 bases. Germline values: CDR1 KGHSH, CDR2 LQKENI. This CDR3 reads CASSPSGSGYTF. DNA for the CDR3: TGTGCCAGCTCACCATCGGGGTCTGGCTACACCTTC.

For the CDR3, the DNA is TGTGCCAGCCGAATAACAGGGGAGTTACGGCTGGGCTATGGCTACACCTTC. This encodes CASRITGELRLGYGYTF. The chain links TRBV28 to TRBJ1-2; 7 positions agree with TRBD1. Germline loops: CDR1 MDHEN, CDR2 SYDVKM. The CDR3 extends over 17 amino acids. V dropped 8 bases and J dropped 4; count of bases not matched to a gene: 19.

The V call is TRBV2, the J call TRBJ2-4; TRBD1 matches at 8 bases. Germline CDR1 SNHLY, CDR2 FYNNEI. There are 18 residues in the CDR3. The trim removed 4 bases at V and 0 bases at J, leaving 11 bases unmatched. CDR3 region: CASSVKVGQGLAKNIQYF. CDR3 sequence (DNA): TGTGCCAGCAGTGTGAAGGTTGGACAGGGCCTAGCCAAAAACATTCAGTACTTC.